A selection of T cell receptor beta chains follows, all from one sample in a study of T-cell reconstitution after alpha-beta-depleted transplantation in children. TCRdb analysed the PCR reads with MiXCR anew, one entry per CDR3 protein. The sample consists of 450,000 to 600,000 distinct CDR3 sequences, approximately 20% of them appearing once. The sample in question was PBMCs from the stem cell graft donor, obtained from the stem cell graft. These TCRs come from a human donor who donated a stem cell graft to a child with acute lymphoblastic leukemia. Both conserved end residues are part of each CDR3. D genes are given only for firm matches. Part of the rows lack a size; the others show once, few, many or a class for expanded clones.

d_gene,j_gene,abundance,v_gene,CDR3aa,CDR3nt
TRBD1,TRBJ2-7,few,TRBV20-1,CSARTGAPSGVEQYF,TGCAGTGCTAGGACAGGGGCGCCTTCGGGAGTAGAGCAGTACTTC
TRBD2,TRBJ2-1,few,TRBV29-1,CSVAGGANNEQFF,TGCAGCGTCGCCGGGGGGGCCAACAATGAGCAGTTCTTC
TRBD1,TRBJ1-2,.,TRBV29-1,CSVEVAGRQGYYGYTF,TGCAGCGTTGAAGTAGCCGGTAGACAGGGATACTATGGCTACACCTTC
.,TRBJ2-7,.,TRBV27,CASSFLSGLEGEQYF,TGTGCCAGCAGTTTCCTATCCGGGTTGGAGGGCGAGCAGTACTTC
.,TRBJ2-7,few,TRBV2,CANRGGSSYEQYF,TGTGCCAATCGAGGGGGAAGCTCCTACGAGCAGTACTTC
.,TRBJ2-1,few,TRBV12-3/TRBV12-4,CASSQTSLVDEQFF,TGTGCCAGCAGTCAGACTAGTTTGGTCGATGAGCAGTTCTTC
.,TRBJ1-1,.,TRBV6-1,CASTLGFGNTEAFF,TGTGCCAGCACTCTAGGGTTCGGGAACACTGAAGCTTTCTTT
.,TRBJ1-5,.,TRBV4-1,CAGSQELETDNQPQHF,TGCGCCGGCAGCCAAGAATTGGAGACGGACAATCAGCCCCAGCATTTT
TRBD2,TRBJ2-3,few,TRBV7-8,CASSLPATSGRAPDTQYF,TGTGCCAGCAGCTTACCGGCGACTAGCGGGAGGGCCCCAGATACGCAGTATTTT
TRBD2,TRBJ2-2,.,TRBV7-3,CASSLYDLAGDTGELFF,TGTGCCAGCAGCCTATACGATCTAGCGGGAGACACCGGGGAGCTGTTTTTT
TRBD2,TRBJ2-5,.,TRBV3-1,CASQLAGLQETQYF,TGTGCCAGCCAGCTAGCGGGGCTTCAAGAGACCCAGTACTTC
.,TRBJ2-7,.,TRBV7-9,CASSFFLYEQYF,TGTGCCAGCAGCTTCTTCCTCTACGAGCAGTACTTC
TRBD2,TRBJ2-3,few,TRBV10-3,CAMAPPSSGRADTQYF,TGTGCCATGGCTCCTCCCAGTAGCGGGAGGGCAGATACGCAGTATTTT
TRBD1,TRBJ2-7,few,TRBV12-3/TRBV12-4,CASSGTGLPREQYF,TGTGCCAGCAGTGGGACAGGACTACCTCGCGAGCAGTACTTC
TRBD1,TRBJ2-5,few,TRBV5-1,CASSLGQGSETQYF,TGCGCCAGCAGCCTGGGACAGGGGTCGGAGACCCAGTACTTC
TRBD1,TRBJ1-1,.,TRBV5-6,CASWTGDYTEAFF,TGTGCCAGTTGGACAGGGGACTACACTGAAGCTTTCTTT
.,TRBJ2-5,.,TRBV5-1,CASSLSFRLLGETQYF,TGCGCCAGCAGCTTGTCTTTCAGACTCCTGGGAGAGACCCAGTACTTC
TRBD1,TRBJ1-1,.,TRBV19,CASIFRTGGAGAEAFF,TGTGCCAGTATTTTTAGGACAGGGGGAGCGGGAGCTGAAGCTTTCTTT
.,TRBJ2-5,.,TRBV7-9,CASSLAHVADSRETQYF,TGTGCCAGCAGCTTAGCTCATGTCGCCGACAGTCGAGAGACCCAGTACTTC
TRBD2,TRBJ2-1,.,TRBV12-3/TRBV12-4,CASSFPLAGVGDEQFF,TGTGCCAGCAGTTTCCCCTTAGCGGGAGTGGGCGATGAGCAGTTCTTC
TRBD2,TRBJ2-7,.,TRBV5-1,CASTWGSAGGISYEQYF,TGCGCCAGCACTTGGGGTTCGGCGGGAGGGATCTCCTACGAGCAGTACTTC
TRBD2,TRBJ2-1,.,TRBV6-2/TRBV6-3,CASSPRAGEGSYNEQFF,TGTGCCAGCAGTCCTCGAGCGGGAGAAGGATCCTACAATGAGCAGTTCTTC
TRBD1,TRBJ1-1,few,TRBV2,CASTPGQKNTEAFF,TGTGCCAGCACCCCGGGACAGAAGAACACTGAAGCTTTCTTT
.,TRBJ2-1,.,TRBV20-1,CSARSLGNEQFF,TGCAGTGCTAGATCTCTAGGCAATGAGCAGTTCTTC
.,TRBJ2-7,.,TRBV14,CASSQGRQGRAEQYF,TGTGCCAGCAGCCAAGGAAGGCAGGGCCGGGCCGAGCAGTACTTC
TRBD2,TRBJ2-2,.,TRBV5-1,CASSPAGGHRTGELFF,TGCGCCAGCAGCCCCGCGGGGGGGCATCGGACCGGGGAGCTGTTTTTT
TRBD2,TRBJ2-7,.,TRBV20-1,CSARSSGSLYEQYF,TGCAGTGCTAGAAGTAGCGGGAGTCTCTACGAGCAGTACTTC
TRBD2,TRBJ2-5,.,TRBV7-2,CASSPGGTQETQYF,TGTGCCAGCAGCCCGGGGGGGACGCAAGAGACCCAGTACTTC
TRBD1,TRBJ2-7,few,TRBV6-1,CATSDRGMWEQYF,TGTGCCACCTCGGACAGGGGGATGTGGGAGCAGTACTTC
TRBD1,TRBJ2-7,few,TRBV25-1,CASSEWGTGSYEQYF,TGTGCCAGCAGTGAATGGGGGACAGGCTCCTACGAGCAGTACTTC
TRBD1,TRBJ2-1,.,TRBV18,CASSLAGQGTYNEQFF,TGTGCCAGCTCACTAGCCGGACAGGGGACATACAATGAGCAGTTCTTC
.,TRBJ2-5,few,TRBV29-1,CSVEGVTQYF,TGCAGCGTTGAAGGTGTGACCCAGTACTTC
.,TRBJ1-6,few,TRBV27,CASKAGKNYNSPLHF,TGTGCCAGCAAGGCAGGGAAGAACTATAATTCACCCCTCCACTTT
.,TRBJ1-2,.,TRBV28,CASSSLGHDYGYTF,TGTGCCAGCAGTTCCCTCGGCCATGATTATGGCTACACCTTC
TRBD1,TRBJ2-3,.,TRBV28,CASSSGQGSWVTDTQYF,TGTGCCAGCAGTTCGGGACAGGGGTCTTGGGTCACAGATACGCAGTATTTT
.,TRBJ2-1,.,TRBV5-4,CASATTTGYNNEQFF,TGTGCCAGCGCCACGACAACAGGGTATAACAATGAGCAGTTCTTC
TRBD2,TRBJ2-1,few,TRBV5-1,CASSLVTSGSSQQFF,TGCGCCAGCAGCTTGGTTACTAGCGGGAGTTCGCAGCAGTTCTTC
TRBD1,TRBJ2-7,once,TRBV5-1,CASSTTGTGAYEQYF,TGCGCCAGCAGCACGACCGGGACAGGGGCCTACGAGCAGTACTTC
TRBD1,TRBJ1-1,.,TRBV5-1,CASSLEGRGPDEAFF,TGCGCCAGCAGCTTGGAGGGCAGGGGGCCTGATGAAGCTTTCTTT
TRBD2,TRBJ2-1,few,TRBV7-6,CASSGLAETYNEQFF,TGTGCCAGCAGCGGACTAGCGGAAACCTACAATGAGCAGTTCTTC
TRBD1,TRBJ1-4,few,TRBV5-1,CASSLRQGGIGEKLFF,TGCGCCAGCAGCTTACGACAGGGAGGGATAGGCGAAAAACTGTTTTTT
TRBD1,TRBJ2-4,.,TRBV12-3/TRBV12-4,CASRARTGLAKNIQYF,TGTGCCAGCAGGGCTCGGACAGGGTTAGCCAAAAACATTCAGTACTTC
.,TRBJ2-1,.,TRBV6-1,CASSEAQGTYNEQFF,TGTGCCAGCAGTGAGGCCCAGGGCACCTACAATGAGCAGTTCTTC
.,TRBJ2-1,few,TRBV20-1,CSARAARVVFNEQFF,TGCAGTGCTAGAGCGGCCAGGGTTGTCTTCAATGAGCAGTTCTTC
TRBD2,TRBJ2-7,.,TRBV5-1,CASGLAVTYEQYF,TGCGCCAGCGGACTAGCGGTAACCTACGAGCAGTACTTC
.,TRBJ1-2,.,TRBV12-3/TRBV12-4,CASSFGVVYGYTF,TGTGCCAGCAGTTTTGGGGTAGTCTATGGCTACACCTTC
TRBD2,TRBJ2-1,.,TRBV7-3,CASSTFPGLAGVGNEQFF,TGTGCCAGCAGCACGTTCCCGGGACTAGCGGGAGTGGGCAATGAGCAGTTCTTC
.,TRBJ2-3,.,TRBV5-1,CASSFPLSSTDTQYF,TGCGCCAGCAGCTTTCCGTTATCTAGCACAGATACGCAGTATTTT